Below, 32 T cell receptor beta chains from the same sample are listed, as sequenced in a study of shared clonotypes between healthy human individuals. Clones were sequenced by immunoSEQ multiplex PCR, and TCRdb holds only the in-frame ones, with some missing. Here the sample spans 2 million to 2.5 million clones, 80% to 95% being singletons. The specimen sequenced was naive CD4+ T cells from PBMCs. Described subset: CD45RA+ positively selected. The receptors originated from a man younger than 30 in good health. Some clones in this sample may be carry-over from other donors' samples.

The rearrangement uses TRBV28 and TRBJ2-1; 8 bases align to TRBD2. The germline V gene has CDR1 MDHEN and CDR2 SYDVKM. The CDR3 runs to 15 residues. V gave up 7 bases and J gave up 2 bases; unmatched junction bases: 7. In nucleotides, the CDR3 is TGTGCCAGCATTATAACGGGAGGGCCCTACAATGAGCAGTTCTTC. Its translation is CASIITGGPYNEQFF.

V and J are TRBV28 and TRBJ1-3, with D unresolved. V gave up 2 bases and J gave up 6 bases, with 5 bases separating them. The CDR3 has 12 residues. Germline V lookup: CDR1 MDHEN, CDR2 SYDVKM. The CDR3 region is CASSLRENTIYF. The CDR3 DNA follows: TGTGCCAGCAGTTTACGGGAAAACACCATATATTTT. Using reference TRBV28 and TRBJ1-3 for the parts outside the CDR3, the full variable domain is DVKVTQSSRYLVKRTGEKVFLECVQDMDHENMFWYRQDPGLGLRLIYFSYDVKMKEKGDIPEGYSVSREKKERFSLILESASTNQTSMYLCASSLRENTIYFGEGSWLTVV.

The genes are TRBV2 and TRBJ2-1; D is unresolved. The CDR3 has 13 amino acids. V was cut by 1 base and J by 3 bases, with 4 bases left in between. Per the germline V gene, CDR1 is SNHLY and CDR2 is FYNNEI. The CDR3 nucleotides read TGTGCCAGCAGTGAAGACGTCTACAATGAGCAGTTCTTC. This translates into CASSEDVYNEQFF.

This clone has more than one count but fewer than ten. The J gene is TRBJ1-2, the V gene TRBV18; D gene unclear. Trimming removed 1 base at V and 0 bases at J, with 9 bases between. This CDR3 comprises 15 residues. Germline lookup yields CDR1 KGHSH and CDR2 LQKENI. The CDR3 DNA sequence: TGTGCCAGCTCACCACGAGTGGATTCTAACTATGGCTACACCTTC. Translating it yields CASSPRVDSNYGYTF.

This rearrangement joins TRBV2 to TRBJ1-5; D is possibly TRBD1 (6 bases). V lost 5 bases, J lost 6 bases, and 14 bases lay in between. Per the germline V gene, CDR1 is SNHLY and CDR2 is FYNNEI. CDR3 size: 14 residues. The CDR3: CASSYTGTGQPQHF. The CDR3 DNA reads TGTGCCAGCAGTTATACAGGGACGGGTCAGCCCCAGCATTTT.

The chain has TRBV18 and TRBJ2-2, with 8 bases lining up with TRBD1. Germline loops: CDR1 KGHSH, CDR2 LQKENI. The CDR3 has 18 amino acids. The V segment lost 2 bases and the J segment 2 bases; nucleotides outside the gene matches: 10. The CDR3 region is CASSPIRTGNGNTGELFF. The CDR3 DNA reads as TGTGCCAGCTCACCAATCCGGACAGGGAACGGAAACACCGGGGAGCTGTTTTTT.

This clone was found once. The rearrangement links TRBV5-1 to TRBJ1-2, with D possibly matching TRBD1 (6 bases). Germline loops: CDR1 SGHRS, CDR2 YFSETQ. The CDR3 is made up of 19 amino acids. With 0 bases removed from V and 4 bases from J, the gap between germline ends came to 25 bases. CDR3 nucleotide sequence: TGCGCCAGCAGCTTGGGTGGGGCGGGGGCAATCATTCCGCGCTATGGCTACACCTTC. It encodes CASSLGGAGAIIPRYGYTF.

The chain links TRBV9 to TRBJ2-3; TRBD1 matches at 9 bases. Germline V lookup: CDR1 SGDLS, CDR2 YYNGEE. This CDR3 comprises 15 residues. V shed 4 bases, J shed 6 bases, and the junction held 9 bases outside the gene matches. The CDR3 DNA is TGTGCCAGCAGCCCGGCGGGACAGGGATCGGATACGCAGTATTTT. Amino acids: CASSPAGQGSDTQYF.

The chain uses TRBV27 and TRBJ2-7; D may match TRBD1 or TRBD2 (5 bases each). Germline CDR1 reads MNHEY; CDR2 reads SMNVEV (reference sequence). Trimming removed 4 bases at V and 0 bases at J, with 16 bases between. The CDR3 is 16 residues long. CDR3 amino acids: CASSSQPGRHSYEQYF. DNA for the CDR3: TGTGCCAGCAGTTCGCAACCGGGACGGCACTCCTACGAGCAGTACTTC.

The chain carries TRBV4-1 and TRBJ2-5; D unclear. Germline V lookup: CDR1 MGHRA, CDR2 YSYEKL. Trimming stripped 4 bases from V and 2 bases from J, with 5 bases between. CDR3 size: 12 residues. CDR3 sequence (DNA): TGCGCCAGCAGCCTCACTCAAGAGACCCAGTACTTC. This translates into CASSLTQETQYF.

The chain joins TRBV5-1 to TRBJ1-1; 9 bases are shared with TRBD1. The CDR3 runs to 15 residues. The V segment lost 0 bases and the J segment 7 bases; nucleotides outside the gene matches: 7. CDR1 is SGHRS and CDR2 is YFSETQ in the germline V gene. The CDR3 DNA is TGCGCCAGCAGCTTGGCGGGGGACAGGGCGATTGAAGCTTTCTTT. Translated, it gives CASSLAGDRAIEAFF.

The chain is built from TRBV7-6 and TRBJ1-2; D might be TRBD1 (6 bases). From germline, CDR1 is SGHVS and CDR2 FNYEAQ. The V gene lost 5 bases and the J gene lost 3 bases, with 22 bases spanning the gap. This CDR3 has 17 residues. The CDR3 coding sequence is TGTGCCAGCAGCCCTACGGGGGCCCCCACATCCTACTATGGCTACACCTTC. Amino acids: CASSPTGAPTSYYGYTF.

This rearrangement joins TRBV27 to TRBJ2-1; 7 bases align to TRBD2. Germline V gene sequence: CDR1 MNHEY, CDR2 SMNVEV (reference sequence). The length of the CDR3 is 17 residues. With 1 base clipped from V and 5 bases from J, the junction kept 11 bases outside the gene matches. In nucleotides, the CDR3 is TGTGCCAGCAGTTTATTTCCGTTTTCTAGCGGAAACAATGAGCAGTTCTTC. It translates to CASSLFPFSSGNNEQFF.

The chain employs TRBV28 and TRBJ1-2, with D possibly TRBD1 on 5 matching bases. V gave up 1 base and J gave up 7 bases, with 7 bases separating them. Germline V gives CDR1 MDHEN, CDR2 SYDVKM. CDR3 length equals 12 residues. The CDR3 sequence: CASSLSGSGYTF. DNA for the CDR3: TGTGCCAGCAGTTTATCAGGGTCTGGCTACACCTTC.

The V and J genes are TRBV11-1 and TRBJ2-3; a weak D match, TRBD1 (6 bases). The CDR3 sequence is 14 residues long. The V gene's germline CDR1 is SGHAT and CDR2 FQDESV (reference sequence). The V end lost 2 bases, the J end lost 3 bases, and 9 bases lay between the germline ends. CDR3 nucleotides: TGTGCCAGCAGCTTAAGGGGGAGTACAGATACGCAGTATTTT. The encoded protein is CASSLRGSTDTQYF.

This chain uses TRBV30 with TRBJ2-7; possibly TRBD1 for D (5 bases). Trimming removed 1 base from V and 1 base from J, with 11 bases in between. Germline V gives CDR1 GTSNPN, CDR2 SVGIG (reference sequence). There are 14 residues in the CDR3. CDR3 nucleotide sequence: TGTGCCTGGAGTGGAGGTGGGGCTTCCTACGAGCAGTACTTC. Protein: CAWSGGGASYEQYF. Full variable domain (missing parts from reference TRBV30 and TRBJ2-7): SQTIHQWPATLVQPVGSPLSLECTVEGTSNPNLYWYRQAAGRGLQLLFYSVGIGQISSEVPQNLSASRPQDRQFILSSKKLLLSDSGFYLCAWSGGGASYEQYFGPGTRLTVT.

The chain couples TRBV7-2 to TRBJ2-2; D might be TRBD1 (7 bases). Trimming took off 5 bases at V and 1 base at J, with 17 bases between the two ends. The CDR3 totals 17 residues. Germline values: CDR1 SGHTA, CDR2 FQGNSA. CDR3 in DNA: TGTGCCAGCAGCCCGCGGGGCGGGACAGTGAACACCGGGGAGCTGTTTTTT. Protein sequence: CASSPRGGTVNTGELFF.

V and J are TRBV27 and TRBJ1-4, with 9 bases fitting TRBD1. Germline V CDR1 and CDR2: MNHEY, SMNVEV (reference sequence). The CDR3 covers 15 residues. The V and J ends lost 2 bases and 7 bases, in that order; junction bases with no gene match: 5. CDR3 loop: CASSLKGTGSEKLFF. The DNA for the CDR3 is TGTGCCAGCAGTTTAAAAGGGACAGGGAGTGAAAAACTGTTTTTT.

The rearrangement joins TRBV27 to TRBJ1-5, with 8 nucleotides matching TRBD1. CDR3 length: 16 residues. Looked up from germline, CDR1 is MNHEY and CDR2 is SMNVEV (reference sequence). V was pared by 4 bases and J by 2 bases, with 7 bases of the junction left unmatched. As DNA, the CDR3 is TGTGCCAGCAGTTATCGGACAGGGCAAGGCAATCAGCCCCAGCATTTT. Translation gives CASSYRTGQGNQPQHF.

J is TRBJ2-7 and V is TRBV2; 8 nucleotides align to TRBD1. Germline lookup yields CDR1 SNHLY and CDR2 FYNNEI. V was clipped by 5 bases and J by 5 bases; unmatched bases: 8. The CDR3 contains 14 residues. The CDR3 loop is CASSTDREFHEQYF. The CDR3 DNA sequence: TGTGCCAGCAGTACGGACAGGGAGTTCCACGAGCAGTACTTC.

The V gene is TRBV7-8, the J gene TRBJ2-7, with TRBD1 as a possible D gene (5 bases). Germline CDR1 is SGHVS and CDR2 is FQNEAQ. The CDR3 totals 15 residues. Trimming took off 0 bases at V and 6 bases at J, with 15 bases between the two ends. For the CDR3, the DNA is TGTGCCAGCAGCTTAGCGTCTGCAGGGTCGGGCGAGCAGTACTTC. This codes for CASSLASAGSGEQYF. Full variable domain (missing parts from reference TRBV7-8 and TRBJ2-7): GAGVSQSPRYKVAKRGQDVALRCDPISGHVSLFWYQQALGQGPEFLTYFQNEAQLDKSGLPSDRFFAERPEGSVSTLKIQRTQQEDSAVYLCASSLASAGSGEQYFGPGTRLTVT.

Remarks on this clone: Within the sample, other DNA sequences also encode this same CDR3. The CDR3 DNA reads TGTGCCAGCAGCCCCCGACAGGTTCAAGAGACCCAGTACTTC. This translates into CASSPRQVQETQYF. The rearrangement uses TRBV9 and TRBJ2-5; D possibly corresponds to TRBD1 (6 bases). This CDR3 has 14 residues. Germline V CDR1 and CDR2: SGDLS, YYNGEE. Trimming shortened V by 4 bases and J by 2 bases, and 12 bases separated the two germline ends.

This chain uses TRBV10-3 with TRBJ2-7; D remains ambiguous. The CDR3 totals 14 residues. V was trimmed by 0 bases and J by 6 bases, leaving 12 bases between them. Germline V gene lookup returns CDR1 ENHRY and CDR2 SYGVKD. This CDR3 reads CAISESRASPEQYF. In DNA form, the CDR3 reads TGTGCCATCAGTGAGTCTAGGGCGAGTCCCGAGCAGTACTTC.

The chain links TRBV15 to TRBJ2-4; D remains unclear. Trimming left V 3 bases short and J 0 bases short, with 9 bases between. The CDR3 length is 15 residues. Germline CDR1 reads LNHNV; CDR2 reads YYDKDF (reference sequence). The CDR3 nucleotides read TGTGCCACCAGCAGGGAACCCCTAGCCAAAAACATTCAGTACTTC. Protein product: CATSREPLAKNIQYF.

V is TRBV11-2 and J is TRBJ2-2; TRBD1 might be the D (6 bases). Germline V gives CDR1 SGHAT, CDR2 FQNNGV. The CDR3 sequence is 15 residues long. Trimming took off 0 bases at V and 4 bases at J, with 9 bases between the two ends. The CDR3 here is CASSLEGASTGELFF. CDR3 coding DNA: TGTGCCAGCAGCTTAGAGGGGGCTAGCACCGGGGAGCTGTTTTTT.

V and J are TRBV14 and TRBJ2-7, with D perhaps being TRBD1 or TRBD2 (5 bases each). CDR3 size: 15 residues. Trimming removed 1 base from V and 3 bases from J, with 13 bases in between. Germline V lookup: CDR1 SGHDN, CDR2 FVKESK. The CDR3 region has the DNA TGTGCCAGCAGCCAAGCCCGGGGACCGATCTACGAGCAGTACTTC. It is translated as CASSQARGPIYEQYF.

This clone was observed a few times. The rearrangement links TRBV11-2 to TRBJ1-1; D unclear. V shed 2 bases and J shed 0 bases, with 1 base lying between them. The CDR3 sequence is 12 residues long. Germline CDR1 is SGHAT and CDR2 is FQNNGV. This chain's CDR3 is CASSLMNTEAFF. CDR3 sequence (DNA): TGTGCCAGCAGCTTAATGAACACTGAAGCTTTCTTT.

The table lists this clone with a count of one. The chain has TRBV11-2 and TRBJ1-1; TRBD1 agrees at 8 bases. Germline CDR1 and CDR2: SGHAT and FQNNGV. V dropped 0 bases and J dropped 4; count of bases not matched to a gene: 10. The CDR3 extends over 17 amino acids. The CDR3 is CASSLDSQETGGTEAFF. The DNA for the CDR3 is TGTGCCAGCAGCTTAGATTCGCAGGAAACAGGGGGCACTGAAGCTTTCTTT.

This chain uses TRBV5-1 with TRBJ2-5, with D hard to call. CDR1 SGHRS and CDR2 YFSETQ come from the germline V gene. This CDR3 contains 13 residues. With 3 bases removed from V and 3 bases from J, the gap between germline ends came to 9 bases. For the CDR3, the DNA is TGCGCCAGCAGCTCTGATTTTAAAGAGACCCAGTACTTC. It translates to CASSSDFKETQYF.

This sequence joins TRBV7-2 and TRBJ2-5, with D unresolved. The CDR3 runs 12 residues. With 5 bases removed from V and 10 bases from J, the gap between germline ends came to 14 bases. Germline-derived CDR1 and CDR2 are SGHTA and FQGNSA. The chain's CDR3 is CASSPTHRSQYF. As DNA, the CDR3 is TGTGCCAGCAGCCCCACTCACCGGAGCCAGTACTTC. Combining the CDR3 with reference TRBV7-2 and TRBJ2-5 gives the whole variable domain GAGVSQSPSNKVTEKGKDVELRCDPISGHTALYWYRQSLGQGLEFLIYFQGNSAPDKSGLPSDRFSAERTGGSVSTLTIQRTQQEDSAVYLCASSPTHRSQYFGPGTRLLVL.

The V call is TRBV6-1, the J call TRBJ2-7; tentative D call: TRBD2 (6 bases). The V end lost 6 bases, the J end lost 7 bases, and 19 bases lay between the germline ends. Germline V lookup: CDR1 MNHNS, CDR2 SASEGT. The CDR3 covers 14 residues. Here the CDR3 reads CASREGLWFWEQYF. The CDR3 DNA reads TGTGCCAGCAGGGAGGGACTTTGGTTCTGGGAGCAGTACTTC.

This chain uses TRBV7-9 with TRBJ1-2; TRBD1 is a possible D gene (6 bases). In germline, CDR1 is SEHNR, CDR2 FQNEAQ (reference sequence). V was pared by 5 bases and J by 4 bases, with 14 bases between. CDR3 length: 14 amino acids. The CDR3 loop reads CASSGEGGLYGYTF. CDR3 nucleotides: TGTGCCAGCAGCGGAGAGGGGGGGCTCTATGGCTACACCTTC.